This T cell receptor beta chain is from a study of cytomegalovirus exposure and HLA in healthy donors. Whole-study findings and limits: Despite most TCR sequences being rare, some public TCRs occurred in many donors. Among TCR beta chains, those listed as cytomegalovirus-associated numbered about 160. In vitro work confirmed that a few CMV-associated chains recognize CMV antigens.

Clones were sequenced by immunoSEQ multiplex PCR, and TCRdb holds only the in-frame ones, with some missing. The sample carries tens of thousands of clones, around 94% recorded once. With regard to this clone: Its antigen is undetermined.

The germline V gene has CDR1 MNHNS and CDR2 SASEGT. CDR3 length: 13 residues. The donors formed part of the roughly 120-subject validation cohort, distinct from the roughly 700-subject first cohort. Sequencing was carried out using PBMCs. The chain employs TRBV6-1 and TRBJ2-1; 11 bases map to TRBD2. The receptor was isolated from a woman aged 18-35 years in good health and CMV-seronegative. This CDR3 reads CTLGLAAYNEQFF. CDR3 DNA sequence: TGTACATTGGGACTAGCGGCTTACAATGAGCAGTTCTTC.